The 25 T cell receptor beta chains in this list originate from one sample, sequenced in a study of cytomegalovirus exposure and HLA in healthy donors. 60 Vbeta and 13 Jbeta primers were used in PCR. Only in-frame clones appear in the TCRdb table, and some are missing; sequencing was by immunoSEQ multiplex PCR. The table records roughly 130,000 clones, 75% to 85% of them present only once. The specimen was PBMCs. The receptors derive from a male donor in good health and CMV-seropositive.

This chain uses TRBV28 with TRBJ2-7; TRBD1 matches at 7 bases. The V segment lost 11 bases and the J segment 0 bases; nucleotides outside the gene matches: 13. The germline V gene encodes CDR1 MDHEN and CDR2 SYDVKM. This CDR3 has 15 amino acids. CDR3 region: CAATGKGPLSYEQYF. The CDR3 coding sequence is TGTGCCGCGACAGGGAAGGGCCCACTCTCCTACGAGCAGTACTTC.

There are a few counts of this clone. The chain recombines TRBV11-2 with TRBJ1-5; maybe TRBD1 (6 bases). Trimming stripped 2 bases from V and 0 bases from J, with 11 bases between. Germline CDR1 reads SGHAT; CDR2 reads FQNNGV. The CDR3 runs 16 residues. In nucleotides, the CDR3 is TGTGCCAGCAGCTTATCGGGGGGCTATAGCAATCAGCCCCAGCATTTT. It specifies CASSLSGGYSNQPQHF.

The V call is TRBV5-6, the J call TRBJ2-5; no definite D call. Trimming took off 3 bases at V and 5 bases at J, with 11 bases between the two ends. This CDR3 is built from 13 residues. Germline values: CDR1 SGHDT, CDR2 YYEEEE. The CDR3 loop is CASSSNLRETQYF. In DNA form, the CDR3 reads TGTGCCAGCAGCTCGAATCTCCGGGAGACCCAGTACTTC.

The gene calls are TRBV5-6 and TRBJ1-5; D call uncertain. Trimming shortened V by 1 base and J by 4 bases, and 9 bases separated the two germline ends. The CDR3 is 14 residues long. Germline CDR1 reads SGHDT; CDR2 reads YYEEEE. The CDR3 region is CASSLSTQNQPQHF. The CDR3 DNA reads TGTGCCAGCAGCTTGTCGACTCAGAATCAGCCCCAGCATTTT.

The J gene is TRBJ2-3, the V gene TRBV5-8; 7 nucleotides line up with TRBD1. V gave up 5 bases and J gave up 2 bases; unmatched junction bases: 8. The germline V gene encodes CDR1 SGHTS and CDR2 YDEGEE. The CDR3 spans 15 residues. CDR3 sequence reads: CASRRTGLNTDTQYF. The CDR3 nucleotides read TGTGCCAGCAGGAGGACAGGATTGAACACAGATACGCAGTATTTT. The full variable domain, in which reference TRBV5-8 and TRBJ2-3 provide the parts outside the CDR3, is EAGVTQSPTHLIKTRGQQATLRCSPISGHTSVYWYQQALGLGLQFLLWYDEGEERNRGNFPPRFSGRQFPNYSSELNVNALELEDSALYLCASRRTGLNTDTQYFGPGTRLTVL.

This chain uses TRBV28 with TRBJ1-2, with TRBD1 matching over 8 bases. The CDR3 has 15 amino acids. V lost 1 base, J lost 7 bases, and 8 bases stayed unmatched. The germline V gene encodes CDR1 MDHEN and CDR2 SYDVKM. Here the CDR3 DNA reads TGTGCCAGCAGTTTATTGGCAGGGGGCGCAAGTGGCTACACCTTC. The encoded protein is CASSLLAGGASGYTF.

The chain recombines TRBV9 with TRBJ1-1; D might be TRBD1 (5 bases). The CDR3 extends over 16 amino acids. Deletions cut 4 bases from V and 1 base from J, with 17 bases between. CDR1 SGDLS and CDR2 YYNGEE come from the germline V gene. In nucleotides, the CDR3 is TGTGCCAGCAGCCCTTCAGCAGGGCGGGAGAACACTGAAGCTTTCTTT. Translation gives CASSPSAGRENTEAFF.

The CDR3 DNA follows: TGTGCCAGCACTTCCGGGACAGGGGGCGCGGGTGGCTACACCTTC. This codes for CASTSGTGGAGGYTF. J is TRBJ1-2 and V is TRBV28; 12 nucleotides align to TRBD1. The CDR3 has 15 amino acids. Germline values: CDR1 MDHEN, CDR2 SYDVKM. V was clipped by 7 bases and J by 7 bases; unmatched bases: 10.

This sequence joins TRBV28 and TRBJ2-1, with 9 bases identical to TRBD1. Germline CDR1 MDHEN, CDR2 SYDVKM. Trimming removed 4 bases from V and 12 bases from J; junction bases left unmatched: 7. The CDR3 sequence is 13 residues long. This CDR3 reads CASSYSRDRAQFF. Here the CDR3 DNA reads TGTGCCAGCAGTTACAGCCGGGACAGGGCGCAGTTCTTC.

The chain is built from TRBV5-4 and TRBJ2-5; TRBD1 is a possible D gene (5 bases). This CDR3 spans 13 amino acids. The V gene's germline CDR1 is SGHNT and CDR2 YYREEE (reference sequence). Trimming took off 2 bases at V and 2 bases at J, with 7 bases between the two ends. The CDR3 here is CASSFTGQETQYF. CDR3 DNA: TGTGCCAGCAGCTTCACAGGACAAGAGACCCAGTACTTC.

As regards this clone: The same CDR3 also results from other DNA sequences found in this sample. The chain uses TRBV5-1 and TRBJ1-4; D call uncertain. V was shortened by 9 bases and J by 7 bases, with 16 bases between the two germline ends. In germline, CDR1 is SGHRS, CDR2 YFSETQ. The CDR3 runs 13 residues. The CDR3 region is CANSLKPGEKLFF. The CDR3 DNA sequence: TGCGCCAATAGCTTGAAGCCGGGTGAAAAACTGTTTTTT. The full variable domain, its missing parts supplied by reference TRBV5-1 and TRBJ1-4, is KAGVTQTPRYLIKTRGQQVTLSCSPISGHRSVSWYQQTPGQGLQFLFEYFSETQRNKGNFPGRFSGRQFSNSRSEMNVSTLELGDSALYLCANSLKPGEKLFFGSGTQLSVL.

The V call is TRBV9, the J call TRBJ2-3; maybe TRBD2 (5 bases). The CDR3 totals 14 residues. From germline, CDR1 is SGDLS and CDR2 YYNGEE. Deletions cut 3 bases from V and 3 bases from J, with 11 bases between. CDR3 sequence (DNA): TGTGCCAGCAGCGCCGCGGGCGATACAGATACGCAGTATTTT. Its translation: CASSAAGDTDTQYF.

Written as DNA, the CDR3 is TGCGCCAGCAGCCCCCAACAGCCCCAGCATTTT. Its translation is CASSPQQPQHF. V and J are TRBV5-1 and TRBJ1-5; D gene uncertain. CDR3 length: 11 residues. Trimming left V 4 bases short and J 7 bases short, with 6 bases between. CDR1 and CDR2 (germline): SGHRS, YFSETQ.

The chain joins TRBV27 to TRBJ2-1; 7 bases match TRBD1. Per germline, CDR1 MNHEY and CDR2 SMNVEV (reference sequence). This CDR3 contains 16 residues. V trimming: 7 bases; J trimming: 4 bases; junction bases outside the gene matches: 13. As DNA, the CDR3 is TGTGCCAGCACCCCGAACAGGGGCGGGTTTTACAATGAGCAGTTCTTC. Protein: CASTPNRGGFYNEQFF.

This clone was detected once. The chain uses TRBV4-3 and TRBJ2-2; 10 bases are a match to TRBD2. Germline lookup yields CDR1 LGHNA and CDR2 YSLEER. The CDR3 is 20 amino acids. With 0 bases clipped from V and 5 bases from J, the junction kept 15 bases outside the gene matches. The CDR3 DNA follows: TGCGCCAGCAGCCAAGATACTGCGAGCGGGAGGGCCTGGGGAACCGGGGAGCTGTTTTTT. Protein product: CASSQDTASGRAWGTGELFF.

The chain has TRBV19 and TRBJ2-2; D gene ambiguous. Germline V gene sequence: CDR1 LNHDA, CDR2 SQIVND (reference sequence). V was trimmed by 3 bases and J by 0 bases, leaving 11 bases between them. This CDR3 region has 16 residues. For the CDR3, the DNA is TGTGCCAGTAGTATTTTTACATTTACGAACACCGGGGAGCTGTTTTTT. Translation gives CASSIFTFTNTGELFF.

Here the CDR3 reads CASSLHREETQYF. The CDR3 bases are TGTGCCAGCAGCTTACACAGGGAAGAGACCCAGTACTTC. The chain has TRBV11-3 and TRBJ2-5, with D maybe TRBD1 (6 bases). The germline V gene encodes CDR1 SGHNT and CDR2 YENEEA. This CDR3 spans 13 amino acids. The V and J ends lost 2 bases and 3 bases respectively, with 7 bases between them.

This clone was found once. The chain employs TRBV23-1 and TRBJ2-1; tentatively, D is TRBD2 (5 bases). TRBV23-1 is known as an ORF, though its function is uncertain. Trimming removed 4 bases at V and 3 bases at J, with 16 bases between. CDR3 length: 16 residues. CDR3 sequence: CASSRRGGPDYNEQFF. CDR3 coding DNA: TGCGCCAGCAGTCGTCGCGGAGGCCCGGACTACAATGAGCAGTTCTTC.

V usage is TRBV18 and J usage is TRBJ1-2; D is unresolved. The CDR3 spans 14 residues. Looked up from germline, CDR1 is KGHSH and CDR2 is LQKENI. Trimming removed 6 bases at V and 6 bases at J, with 17 bases between. CDR3 protein: CASSPTRDWDGYTF. CDR3 DNA sequence: TGTGCCAGCTCCCCTACCCGGGATTGGGATGGCTACACCTTC. Full variable domain (missing parts from reference TRBV18 and TRBJ1-2): NAGVMQNPRHLVRRRGQEARLRCSPMKGHSHVYWYRQLPEEGLKFMVYLQKENIIDESGMPKERFSAEFPKEGPSILRIQQVVRGDSAAYFCASSPTRDWDGYTFGSGTRLTVV.

V gene TRBV4-3 combines with J gene TRBJ2-2; the match to TRBD2 covers 10 bases. Germline V gene lookup returns CDR1 LGHNA and CDR2 YSLEER. The CDR3 sequence is 19 residues long. V lost 1 base and J lost 6; bases outside the gene matches: 14. The CDR3 region is CASSQGFLAGVVVSGELFF. CDR3 sequence (DNA): TGCGCCAGCAGCCAAGGCTTCCTAGCGGGAGTAGTCGTCTCCGGGGAGCTGTTTTTT.

The genes are TRBV6-1 and TRBJ1-6; no reliable D call. Trimming stripped 2 bases from V and 10 bases from J, with 12 bases between. This CDR3 is built from 14 residues. Per the germline V gene, CDR1 is MNHNS and CDR2 is SASEGT. The CDR3 DNA reads TGTGCCAGCAGTGAAAGTGGAGGGTCCTCACCCCTCCACTTT. This encodes CASSESGGSSPLHF.

The J gene is TRBJ2-3, the V gene TRBV5-4; tentative D call: TRBD2 (6 bases). This CDR3 spans 16 amino acids. Germline lookup yields CDR1 SGHNT and CDR2 YYREEE (reference sequence). The ends were cut back, 0 bases at V and 3 bases at J, with 14 bases in the middle. CDR3 amino acids: CASSLASGVKTDTQYF. The DNA for the CDR3 is TGTGCCAGCAGCTTGGCTTCGGGGGTGAAGACAGATACGCAGTATTTT. Combining the CDR3 with reference TRBV5-4 and TRBJ2-3 gives the whole variable domain ETGVTQSPTHLIKTRGQQVTLRCSSQSGHNTVSWYQQALGQGPQFIFQYYREEENGRGNFPPRFSGLQFPNYSSELNVNALELDDSALYLCASSLASGVKTDTQYFGPGTRLTVL.

The V and J genes are TRBV7-9 and TRBJ2-7; the D is unclear. Germline assignment: CDR1 SEHNR and CDR2 FQNEAQ (reference sequence). V dropped 6 bases and J dropped 1 base, with 10 bases sitting between them. The CDR3 has 13 amino acids. Here the CDR3 DNA reads TGTGCCAGCAGTTTCATGGCTTCCTACGAGCAGTACTTC. This translates into CASSFMASYEQYF.

This clone has a single count. The V gene is TRBV5-4, the J gene TRBJ2-7; TRBD2 matches at 9 bases. CDR1 and CDR2 (germline): SGHNT, YYREEE (reference sequence). The CDR3 contains 13 residues. With V trimmed by 4 bases and J by 5 bases, 4 bases remained unmatched. The CDR3 region has the DNA TGTGCCAGCAGCCAGGGACTAGCCCACGAGCAGTACTTC. Encoded protein: CASSQGLAHEQYF. The full variable domain, completed using reference TRBV5-4 and TRBJ2-7, is ETGVTQSPTHLIKTRGQQVTLRCSSQSGHNTVSWYQQALGQGPQFIFQYYREEENGRGNFPPRFSGLQFPNYSSELNVNALELDDSALYLCASSQGLAHEQYFGPGTRLTVT.

The sample holds a few counts of this clone. The chain combines TRBV5-6 with TRBJ2-1, with 9 positions matching TRBD2. Germline CDR1 is SGHDT and CDR2 is YYEEEE. CDR3 length: 15 residues. Trimming removed 2 bases from V and 10 bases from J; junction bases left unmatched: 10. Here the CDR3 DNA reads TGTGCCAGCAGCTTAGGTAGCGGGAGTGGTGGAGAGCAGTTCTTC. Residues: CASSLGSGSGGEQFF.